This passage covers 9 T cell receptor beta chains from one sample sequenced in a study of glioma-infiltrating T cells after dendritic cell vaccination. Profiling relied on immunoSEQ multiplex PCR, and the TCRdb table lists in-frame clones only, not all of them. The table lists tens of thousands of clones, 75% to 90% of them singletons. Time point defined: after dendritic cell vaccination, including at tumor progression/relapse. The specimen comprised blood, sampled after dendritic cell vaccination. Every receptor here comes from a human donor with glioblastoma.

The chain has TRBV6-6 and TRBJ1-2, with D possibly TRBD1 on 5 matching bases. CDR1 and CDR2 (germline): MNHNY, SVGAGI (reference sequence). CDR3 size: 15 residues. Trimming left V 2 bases short and J 3 bases short, with 13 bases between. In nucleotides, the CDR3 is TGTGCCAGCAGTTACACAAGGGGTGAGGACTATGGCTACACCTTC. Translation: CASSYTRGEDYGYTF.

The chain employs TRBV2 and TRBJ1-5; the D gene is possibly TRBD1 (5 bases). Germline V gives CDR1 SNHLY, CDR2 FYNNEI. This CDR3 spans 14 amino acids. V was pared by 6 bases and J by 9 bases, with 18 bases between. DNA for the CDR3: TGTGCCAGCAGCCCCGACAGATATCAAGGGCCCCAGCATTTT. The encoded protein is CASSPDRYQGPQHF.

This chain joins TRBV4-2 and TRBJ2-5; 8 bases align to TRBD2. The length of the CDR3 is 16 residues. Germline values: CDR1 LGHNA, CDR2 YNFKEQ. V shed 0 bases, J shed 1 base, and the junction held 4 bases outside the gene matches. In nucleotides, the CDR3 is TGTGCCAGCAGCCAAGAAGTCGGGGGGGCCCAAGAGACCCAGTACTTC. Translating gives CASSQEVGGAQETQYF.

This chain connects TRBV18 to TRBJ1-1; weak D call: TRBD1 (5 bases). Trimming stripped 6 bases from V and 6 bases from J, with 17 bases between. Germline loops: CDR1 KGHSH, CDR2 LQKENI. The length of the CDR3 is 14 residues. The CDR3 DNA sequence: TGTGCCAGCTCCACGGGGGTAGCTGAGCCTGAAGCTTTCTTT. This sequence encodes CASSTGVAEPEAFF.

This CDR3 reads CASSLRTGSNQPQHF. CDR3 DNA sequence: TGTGCCAGCAGCCTAAGGACAGGGTCGAATCAGCCCCAGCATTTT. The rearrangement uses TRBV6-1 and TRBJ1-5; 8 bases agree with TRBD1. With 6 bases clipped from V and 4 bases from J, the junction kept 8 bases outside the gene matches. Germline V gene data show CDR1 as MNHNS and CDR2 as SASEGT. This CDR3 spans 15 amino acids.

V usage is TRBV9 and J usage is TRBJ2-5; 12 bases line up with TRBD1. Germline CDR1 SGDLS, CDR2 YYNGEE. The CDR3 runs 18 residues. V was pared by 3 bases and J by 7 bases, with 16 bases of the junction left unmatched. CDR3 DNA: TGTGCCAGCAGCGACTTGAAAGGACCGGGACAGGGGGCGATGACCCAGTACTTC. Its translation: CASSDLKGPGQGAMTQYF.

V is TRBV6-1 and J is TRBJ2-7, with D hard to call. This CDR3 comprises 14 residues. The V gene's germline CDR1 is MNHNS and CDR2 SASEGT. Deletions cut 6 bases from V and 1 base from J, with 13 bases between. CDR3 amino acids: CASRETSKSYEQYF. CDR3 DNA sequence: TGTGCCAGCAGAGAGACATCTAAGTCCTACGAGCAGTACTTC.

The chain joins TRBV23-1 to TRBJ1-2; no reliable D call. TRBV23-1 is sorted into the ORF group, with uncertain function. The CDR3 length is 14 residues. V dropped 0 bases and J dropped 6 bases, with 11 bases sitting between them. CDR3 sequence (DNA): TGCGCCAGCAGTCAATCGGGCAGCAGCAATGGCTACACCTTC. Translated: CASSQSGSSNGYTF.

This chain uses TRBV15 with TRBJ2-7; tentatively, D is TRBD1 (5 bases). Trimming removed 0 bases from V and 1 base from J, with 13 bases in between. The CDR3 is made up of 16 amino acids. Germline CDR1 is LNHNV and CDR2 is YYDKDF (reference sequence). CDR3 sequence (DNA): TGTGCCACCAGCAGAGACCAATCTGACAGATCCTACGAGCAGTACTTC. Protein product: CATSRDQSDRSYEQYF. The variable domain in full, completed from reference TRBV15 and TRBJ2-7, reads DAMVIQNPRYQVTQFGKPVTLSCSQTLNHNVMYWYQQKSSQAPKLLFHYYDKDFNNEADTPDNFQSRRPNTSFCFLDIRSPGLGDTAMYLCATSRDQSDRSYEQYFGPGTRLTVT.